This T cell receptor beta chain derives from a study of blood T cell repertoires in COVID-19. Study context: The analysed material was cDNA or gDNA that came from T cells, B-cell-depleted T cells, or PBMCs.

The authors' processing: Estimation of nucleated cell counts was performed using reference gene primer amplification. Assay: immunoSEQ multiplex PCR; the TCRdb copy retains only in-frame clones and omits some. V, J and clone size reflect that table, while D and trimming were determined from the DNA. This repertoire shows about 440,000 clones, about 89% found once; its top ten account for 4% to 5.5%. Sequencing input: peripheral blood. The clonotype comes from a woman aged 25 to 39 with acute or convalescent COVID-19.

CDR3 residues: CASSEPYRGYTDTQYF. For the CDR3, the DNA is TGTGCCAGCAGTGAACCCTATCGGGGATACACAGATACGCAGTATTTT. This rearrangement joins TRBV2 to TRBJ2-3; weak D call: TRBD2 (5 bases). CDR1 and CDR2 from the germline V gene are SNHLY and FYNNEI. The CDR3 sequence is 16 residues long. V was cut by 2 bases and J by 2 bases, with 14 bases left in between.